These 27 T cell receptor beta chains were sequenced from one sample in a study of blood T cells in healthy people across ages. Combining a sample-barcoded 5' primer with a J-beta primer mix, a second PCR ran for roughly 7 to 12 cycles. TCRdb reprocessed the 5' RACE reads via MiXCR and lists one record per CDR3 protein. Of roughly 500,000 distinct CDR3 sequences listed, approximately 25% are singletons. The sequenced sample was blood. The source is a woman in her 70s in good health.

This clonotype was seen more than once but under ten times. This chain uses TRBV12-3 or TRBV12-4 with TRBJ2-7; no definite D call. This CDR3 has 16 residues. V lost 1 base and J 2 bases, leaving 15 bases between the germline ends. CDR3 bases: TGTGCCAGCAGTTTAGTCTTTGGATTTAGGACCTACGAGCAGTACTTC. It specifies CASSLVFGFRTYEQYF.

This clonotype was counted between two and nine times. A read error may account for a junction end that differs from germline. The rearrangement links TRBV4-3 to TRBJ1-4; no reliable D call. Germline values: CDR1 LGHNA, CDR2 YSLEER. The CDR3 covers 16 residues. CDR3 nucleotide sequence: TGCGCCAGCAGCCAAGACCGGGGATTAGGCAATGAAGAACTGTTTTTT. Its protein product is CASSQDRGLGNEELFF.

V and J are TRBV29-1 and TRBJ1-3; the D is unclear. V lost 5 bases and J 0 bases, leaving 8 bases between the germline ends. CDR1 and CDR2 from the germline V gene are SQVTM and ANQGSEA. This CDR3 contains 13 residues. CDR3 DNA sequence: TGCAGCGTTCTGGGGTCCTCTGGAAACACCATATATTTT. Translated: CSVLGSSGNTIYF.

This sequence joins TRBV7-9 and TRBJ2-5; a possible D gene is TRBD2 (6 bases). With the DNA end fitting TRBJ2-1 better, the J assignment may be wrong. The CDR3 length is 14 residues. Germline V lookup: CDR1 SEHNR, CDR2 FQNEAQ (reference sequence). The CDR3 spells CASSHHGLTNEQFF. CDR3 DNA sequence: TGTGCCAGCAGCCATCACGGACTAACCAATGAGCAGTTCTTC.

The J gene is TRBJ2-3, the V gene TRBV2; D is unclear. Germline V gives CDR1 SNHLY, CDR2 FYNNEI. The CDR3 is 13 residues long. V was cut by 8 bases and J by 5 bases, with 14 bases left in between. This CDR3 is CASVGSWVDTQYF. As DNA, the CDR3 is TGTGCCAGCGTCGGCTCCTGGGTAGATACGCAGTATTTT.

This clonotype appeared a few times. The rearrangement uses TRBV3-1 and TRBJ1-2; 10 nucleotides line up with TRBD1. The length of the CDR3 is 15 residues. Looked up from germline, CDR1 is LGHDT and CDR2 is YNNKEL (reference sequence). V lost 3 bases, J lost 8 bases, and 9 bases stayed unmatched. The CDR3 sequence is CASSQRTGGFRGYTF. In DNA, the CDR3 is TGTGCCAGCAGCCAGAGGACAGGGGGATTTAGGGGCTACACCTTC.

The CDR3 reads CASSLMGQANTEAFF. Written as DNA, the CDR3 is TGCGCCAGCAGCTTAATGGGTCAGGCTAACACTGAAGCTTTCTTT. The rearrangement joins TRBV5-1 to TRBJ1-1; no definite D call. CDR1 SGHRS and CDR2 YFSETQ come from the germline V gene. This CDR3 is 15 amino acids long. V lost 2 bases, J lost 2 bases, and 13 bases lay in between.

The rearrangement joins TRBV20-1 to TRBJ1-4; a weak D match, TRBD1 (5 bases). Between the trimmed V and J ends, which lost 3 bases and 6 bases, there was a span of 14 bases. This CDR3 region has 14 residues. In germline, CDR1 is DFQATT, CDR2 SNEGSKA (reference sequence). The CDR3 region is CSARVARVYEKLFF. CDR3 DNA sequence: TGCAGTGCTAGGGTGGCCAGGGTTTATGAAAAACTGTTTTTT.

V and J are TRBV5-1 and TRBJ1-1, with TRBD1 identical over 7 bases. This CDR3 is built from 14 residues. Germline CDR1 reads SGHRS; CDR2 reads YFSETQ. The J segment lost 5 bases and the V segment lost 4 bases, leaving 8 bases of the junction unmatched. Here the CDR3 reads CASSRQGVGTEAFF. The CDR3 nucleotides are TGCGCCAGCAGCCGTCAGGGGGTAGGAACTGAAGCTTTCTTT.

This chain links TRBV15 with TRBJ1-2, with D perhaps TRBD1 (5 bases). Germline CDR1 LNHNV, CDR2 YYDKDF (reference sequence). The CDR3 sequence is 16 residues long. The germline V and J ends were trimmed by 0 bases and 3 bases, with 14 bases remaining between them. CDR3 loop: CATSRDLEGPDYGYTF. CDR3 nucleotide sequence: TGTGCCACCAGCAGAGATCTGGAGGGGCCGGACTATGGCTACACCTTC.

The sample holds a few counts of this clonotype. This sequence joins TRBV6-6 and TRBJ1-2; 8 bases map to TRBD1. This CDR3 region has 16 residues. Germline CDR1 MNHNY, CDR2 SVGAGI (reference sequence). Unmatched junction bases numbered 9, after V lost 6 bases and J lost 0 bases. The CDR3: CASSARTGRANYGYTF. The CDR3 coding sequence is TGTGCCAGCAGCGCCCGGACAGGGCGGGCTAACTATGGCTACACCTTC.

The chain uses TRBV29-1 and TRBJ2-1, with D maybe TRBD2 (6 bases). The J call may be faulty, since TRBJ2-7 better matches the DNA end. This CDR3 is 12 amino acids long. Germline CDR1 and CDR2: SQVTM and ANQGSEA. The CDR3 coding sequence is TGCAGCGTTCGCGGGACCGCTTCCGAGCAGTACTTC. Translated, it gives CSVRGTASEQYF.

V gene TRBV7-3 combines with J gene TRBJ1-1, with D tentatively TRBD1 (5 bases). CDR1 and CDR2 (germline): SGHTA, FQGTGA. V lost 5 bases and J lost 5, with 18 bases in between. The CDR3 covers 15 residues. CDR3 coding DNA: TGTGCCAGCAGCCTAGGAGGGGAGCAAACAACTGAAGCTTTCTTT. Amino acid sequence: CASSLGGEQTTEAFF.

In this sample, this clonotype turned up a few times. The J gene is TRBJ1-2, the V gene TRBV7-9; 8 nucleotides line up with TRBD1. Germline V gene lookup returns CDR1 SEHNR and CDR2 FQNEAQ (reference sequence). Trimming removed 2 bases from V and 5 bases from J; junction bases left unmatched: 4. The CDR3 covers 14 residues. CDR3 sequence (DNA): TGTGCCAGCAGCTTACCAGGGGGCGGGTATGGCTACACCTTC. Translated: CASSLPGGGYGYTF.

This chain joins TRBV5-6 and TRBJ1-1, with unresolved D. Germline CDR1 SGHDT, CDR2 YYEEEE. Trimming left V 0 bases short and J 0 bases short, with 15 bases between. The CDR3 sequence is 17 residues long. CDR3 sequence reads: CASSLDFQVYVNTEAFF. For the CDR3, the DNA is TGTGCCAGCAGCTTGGATTTTCAGGTGTATGTGAACACTGAAGCTTTCTTT.

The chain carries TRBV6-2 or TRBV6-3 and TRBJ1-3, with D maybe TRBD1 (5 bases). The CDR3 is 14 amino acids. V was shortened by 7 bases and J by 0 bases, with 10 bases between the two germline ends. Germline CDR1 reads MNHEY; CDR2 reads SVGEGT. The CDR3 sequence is CASIQGNSGNTIYF. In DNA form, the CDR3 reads TGTGCCAGCATCCAGGGTAACTCTGGAAACACCATATATTTT.

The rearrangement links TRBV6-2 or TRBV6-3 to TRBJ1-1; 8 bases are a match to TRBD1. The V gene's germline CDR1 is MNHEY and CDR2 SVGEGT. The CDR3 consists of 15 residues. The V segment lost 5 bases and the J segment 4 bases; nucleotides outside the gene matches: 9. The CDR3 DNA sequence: TGTGCCAGCAGTACCTCCGGGACAGGCCCCACTGAAGCTTTCTTT. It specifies CASSTSGTGPTEAFF.

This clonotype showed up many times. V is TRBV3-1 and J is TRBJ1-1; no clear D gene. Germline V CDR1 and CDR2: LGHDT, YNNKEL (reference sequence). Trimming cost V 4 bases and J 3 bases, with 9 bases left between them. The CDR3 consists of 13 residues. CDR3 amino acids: CASSRNPYTEAFF. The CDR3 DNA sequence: TGTGCCAGCAGCCGAAATCCGTACACTGAAGCTTTCTTT.

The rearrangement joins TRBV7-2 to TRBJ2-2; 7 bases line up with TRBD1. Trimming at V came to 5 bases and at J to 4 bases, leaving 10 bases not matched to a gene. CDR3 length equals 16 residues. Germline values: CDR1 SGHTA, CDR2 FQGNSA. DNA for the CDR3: TGTGCCAGCAGCACTACGGGACAGAGGGTCACCGGGGAGCTGTTTTTT. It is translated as CASSTTGQRVTGELFF. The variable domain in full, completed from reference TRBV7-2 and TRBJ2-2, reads GAGVSQSPSNKVTEKGKDVELRCDPISGHTALYWYRQSLGQGLEFLIYFQGNSAPDKSGLPSDRFSAERTGGSVSTLTIQRTQQEDSAVYLCASSTTGQRVTGELFFGEGSRLTVL.

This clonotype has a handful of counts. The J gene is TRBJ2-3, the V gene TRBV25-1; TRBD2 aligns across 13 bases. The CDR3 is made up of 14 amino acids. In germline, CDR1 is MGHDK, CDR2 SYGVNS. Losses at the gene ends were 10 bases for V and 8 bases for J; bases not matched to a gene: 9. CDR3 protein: CATQLAGGPGTQYF. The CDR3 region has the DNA TGTGCCACCCAACTAGCGGGGGGGCCCGGTACGCAGTATTTT.

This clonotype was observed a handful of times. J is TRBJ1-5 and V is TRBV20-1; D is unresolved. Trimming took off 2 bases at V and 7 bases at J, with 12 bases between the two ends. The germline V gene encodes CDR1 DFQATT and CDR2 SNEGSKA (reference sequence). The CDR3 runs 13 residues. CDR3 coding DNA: TGCAGTGCTAGACCGGGAGACTTGCAGCCCCAGCATTTT. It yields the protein CSARPGDLQPQHF.

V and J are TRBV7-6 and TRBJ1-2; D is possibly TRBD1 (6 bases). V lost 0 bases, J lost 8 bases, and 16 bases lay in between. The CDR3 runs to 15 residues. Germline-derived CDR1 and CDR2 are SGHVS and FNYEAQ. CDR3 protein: CASSLALPGQGGYTF. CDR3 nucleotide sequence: TGTGCCAGCAGCTTAGCGCTTCCGGGACAAGGCGGCTACACCTTC.

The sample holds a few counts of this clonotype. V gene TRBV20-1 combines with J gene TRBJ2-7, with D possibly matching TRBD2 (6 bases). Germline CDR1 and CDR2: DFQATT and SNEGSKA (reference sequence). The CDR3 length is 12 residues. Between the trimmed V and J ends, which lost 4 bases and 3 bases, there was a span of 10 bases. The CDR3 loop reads CSAKPGLYEQYF. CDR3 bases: TGCAGTGCTAAACCGGGACTCTACGAGCAGTACTTC.

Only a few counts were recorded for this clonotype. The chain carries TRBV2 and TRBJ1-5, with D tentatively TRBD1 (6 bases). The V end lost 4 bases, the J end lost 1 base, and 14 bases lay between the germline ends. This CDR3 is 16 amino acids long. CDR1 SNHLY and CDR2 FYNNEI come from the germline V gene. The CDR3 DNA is TGTGCCAGCAGTGTAGACAGGATAGTCAGCAATCAGCCCCAGCATTTT. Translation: CASSVDRIVSNQPQHF.

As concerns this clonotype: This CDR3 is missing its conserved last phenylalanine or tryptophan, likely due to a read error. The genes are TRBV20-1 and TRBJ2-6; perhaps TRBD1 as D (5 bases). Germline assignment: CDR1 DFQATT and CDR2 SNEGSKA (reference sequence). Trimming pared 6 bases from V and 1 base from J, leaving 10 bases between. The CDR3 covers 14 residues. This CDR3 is CSAIDRSGANVLTI. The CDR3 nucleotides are TGCAGTGCAATCGACAGATCTGGGGCCAACGTCCTGACTATC.

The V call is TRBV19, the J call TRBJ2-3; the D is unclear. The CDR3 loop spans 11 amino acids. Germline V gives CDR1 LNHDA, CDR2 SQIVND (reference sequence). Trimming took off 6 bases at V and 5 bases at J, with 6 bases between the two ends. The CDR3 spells CASRSLDTQYF. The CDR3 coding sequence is TGTGCCAGTAGGTCTTTAGATACGCAGTATTTT.

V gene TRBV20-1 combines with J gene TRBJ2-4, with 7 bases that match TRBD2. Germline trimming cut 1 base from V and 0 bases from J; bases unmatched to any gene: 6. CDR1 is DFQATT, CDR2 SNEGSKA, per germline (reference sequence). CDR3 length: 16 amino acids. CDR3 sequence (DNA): TGCAGTGCTAGAGTCCTAGCGGCTGTAGCCAAAAACATTCAGTACTTC. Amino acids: CSARVLAAVAKNIQYF.